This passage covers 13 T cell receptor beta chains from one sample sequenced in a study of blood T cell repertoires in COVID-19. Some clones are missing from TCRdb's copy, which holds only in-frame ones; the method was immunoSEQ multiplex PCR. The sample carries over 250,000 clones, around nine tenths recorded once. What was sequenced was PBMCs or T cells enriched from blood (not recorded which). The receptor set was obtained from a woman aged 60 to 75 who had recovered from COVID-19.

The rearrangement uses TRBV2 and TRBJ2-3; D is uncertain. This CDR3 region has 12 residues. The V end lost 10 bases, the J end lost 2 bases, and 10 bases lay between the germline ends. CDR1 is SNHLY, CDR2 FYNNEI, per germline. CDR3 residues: CATKQNTDTQYF. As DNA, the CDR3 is TGTGCCACCAAACAGAACACAGATACGCAGTATTTT.

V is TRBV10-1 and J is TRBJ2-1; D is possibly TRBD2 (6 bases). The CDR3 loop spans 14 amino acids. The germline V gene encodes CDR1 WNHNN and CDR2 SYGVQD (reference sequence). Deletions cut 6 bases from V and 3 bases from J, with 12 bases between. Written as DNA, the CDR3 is TGCGCCAGCAGCCCGGGACTCGTCTACAATGAGCAGTTCTTC. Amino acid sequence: CASSPGLVYNEQFF.

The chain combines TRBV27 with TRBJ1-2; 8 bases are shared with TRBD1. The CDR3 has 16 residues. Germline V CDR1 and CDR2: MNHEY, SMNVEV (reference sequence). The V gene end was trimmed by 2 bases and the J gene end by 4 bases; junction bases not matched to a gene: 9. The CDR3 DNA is TGTGCCAGCAGTTTACGTTCGCAGGGGGCCTCCTATGGCTACACCTTC. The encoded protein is CASSLRSQGASYGYTF.

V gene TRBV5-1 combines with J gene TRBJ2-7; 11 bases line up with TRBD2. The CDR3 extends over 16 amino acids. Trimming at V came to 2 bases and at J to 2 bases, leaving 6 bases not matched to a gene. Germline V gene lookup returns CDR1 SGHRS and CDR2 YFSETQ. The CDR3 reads CASSFSSGGLTYEQYF. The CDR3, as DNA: TGCGCCAGCAGCTTTTCTAGCGGGGGGCTGACCTACGAGCAGTACTTC.

The CDR3 reads CATSTKYGSGLGYNEQFF. The CDR3 region has the DNA TGTGCCACCAGCACCAAATACGGATCGGGACTCGGATACAATGAGCAGTTCTTC. The V call is TRBV15, the J call TRBJ2-1; D might be TRBD2 (6 bases). The ends were cut back, 4 bases at V and 4 bases at J, with 23 bases in the middle. This CDR3 comprises 18 residues. From germline, CDR1 is LNHNV and CDR2 YYDKDF (reference sequence).

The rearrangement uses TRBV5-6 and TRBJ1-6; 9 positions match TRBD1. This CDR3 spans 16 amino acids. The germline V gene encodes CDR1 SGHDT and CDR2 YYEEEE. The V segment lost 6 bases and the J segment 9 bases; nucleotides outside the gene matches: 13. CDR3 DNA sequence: TGTGCCAGCACCTATGAGGGACAGGGAGGTAGTTCACCCCTCCACTTT. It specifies CASTYEGQGGSSPLHF.

The CDR3 region is CASSSRMTYEQYF. As DNA, the CDR3 is TGTGCCAGCAGTTCCAGGATGACCTACGAGCAGTACTTC. The chain links TRBV27 to TRBJ2-7; D remains ambiguous. The germline V and J ends were trimmed by 4 bases and 2 bases, with 9 bases remaining between them. Germline V lookup: CDR1 MNHEY, CDR2 SMNVEV (reference sequence). CDR3 length: 13 amino acids.

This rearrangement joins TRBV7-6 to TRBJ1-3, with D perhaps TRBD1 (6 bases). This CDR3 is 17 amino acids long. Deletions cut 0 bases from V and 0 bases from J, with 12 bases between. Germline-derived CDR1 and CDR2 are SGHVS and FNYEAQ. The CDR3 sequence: CASSLALQGASGNTIYF. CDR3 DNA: TGTGCCAGCAGCTTAGCACTACAGGGCGCCTCTGGAAACACCATATATTTT.

For the CDR3, the DNA is TGTGCCAGTACCGACACCCCGAACACTGAAGCTTTCTTT. As protein: CASTDTPNTEAFF. V usage is TRBV19 and J usage is TRBJ1-1; D unresolved. CDR1 is LNHDA, CDR2 SQIVND, per germline (reference sequence). Trimming stripped 7 bases from V and 1 base from J, with 10 bases between. The CDR3 totals 13 residues.

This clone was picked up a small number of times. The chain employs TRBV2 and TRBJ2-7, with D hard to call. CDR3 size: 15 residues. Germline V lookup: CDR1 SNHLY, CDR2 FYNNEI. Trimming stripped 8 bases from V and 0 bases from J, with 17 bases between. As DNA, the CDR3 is TGTGCCAGCGCGTTAGGCGGCCGGAGCTCCTACGAGCAGTACTTC. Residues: CASALGGRSSYEQYF.

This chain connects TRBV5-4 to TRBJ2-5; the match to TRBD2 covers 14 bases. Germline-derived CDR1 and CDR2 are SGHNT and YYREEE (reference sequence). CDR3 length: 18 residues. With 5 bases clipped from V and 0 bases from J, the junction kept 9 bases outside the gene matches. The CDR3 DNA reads TGTGCCAGCAGGGATGGACTAGCGGGGGGCAGGTACCAAGAGACCCAGTACTTC. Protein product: CASRDGLAGGRYQETQYF.

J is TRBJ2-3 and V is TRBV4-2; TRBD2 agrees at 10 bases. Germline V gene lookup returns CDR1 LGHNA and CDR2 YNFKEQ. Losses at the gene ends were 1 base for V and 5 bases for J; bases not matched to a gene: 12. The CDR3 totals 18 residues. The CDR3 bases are TGTGCCAGCAGCCAAGTACGCGCAGCGGGGGGGCCGAAAGATACGCAGTATTTT. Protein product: CASSQVRAAGGPKDTQYF.

The CDR3 DNA reads TGTGCCAGCAGCTTAGGGGGTCCAGGGGGCAATCAGCCCCAGCATTTT. It translates to CASSLGGPGGNQPQHF. The chain employs TRBV11-2 and TRBJ1-5; D is perhaps TRBD1 (6 bases). CDR3 length: 16 amino acids. Trimming took off 1 base at V and 2 bases at J, with 12 bases between the two ends. Germline assignment: CDR1 SGHAT and CDR2 FQNNGV.